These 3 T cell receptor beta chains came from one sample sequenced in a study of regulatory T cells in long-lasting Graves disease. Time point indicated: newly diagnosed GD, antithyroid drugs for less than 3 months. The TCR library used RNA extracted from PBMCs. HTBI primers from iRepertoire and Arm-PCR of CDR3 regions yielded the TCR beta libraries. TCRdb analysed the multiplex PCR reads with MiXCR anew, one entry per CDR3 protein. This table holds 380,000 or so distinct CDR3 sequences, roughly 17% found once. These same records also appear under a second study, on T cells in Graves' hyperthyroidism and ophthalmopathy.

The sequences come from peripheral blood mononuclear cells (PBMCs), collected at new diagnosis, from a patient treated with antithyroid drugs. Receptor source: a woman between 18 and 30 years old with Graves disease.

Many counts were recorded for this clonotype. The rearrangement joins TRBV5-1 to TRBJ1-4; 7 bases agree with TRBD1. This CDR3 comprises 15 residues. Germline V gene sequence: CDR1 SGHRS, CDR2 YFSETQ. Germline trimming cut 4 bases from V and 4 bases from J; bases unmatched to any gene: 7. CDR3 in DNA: TGCGCCAGCAGCCCTCGGGACAGCCTTAATGAAAAACTGTTTTTT. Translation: CASSPRDSLNEKLFF.

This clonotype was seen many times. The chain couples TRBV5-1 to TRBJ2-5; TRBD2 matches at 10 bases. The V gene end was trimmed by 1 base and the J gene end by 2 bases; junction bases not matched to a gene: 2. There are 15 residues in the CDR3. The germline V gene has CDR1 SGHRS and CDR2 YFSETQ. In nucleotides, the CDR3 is TGCGCCAGCAGCTTGCCTAGCGGGAGTCAAGAGACCCAGTACTTC. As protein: CASSLPSGSQETQYF. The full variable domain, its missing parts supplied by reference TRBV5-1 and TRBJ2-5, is KAGVTQTPRYLIKTRGQQVTLSCSPISGHRSVSWYQQTPGQGLQFLFEYFSETQRNKGNFPGRFSGRQFSNSRSEMNVSTLELGDSALYLCASSLPSGSQETQYFGPGTRLLVL.

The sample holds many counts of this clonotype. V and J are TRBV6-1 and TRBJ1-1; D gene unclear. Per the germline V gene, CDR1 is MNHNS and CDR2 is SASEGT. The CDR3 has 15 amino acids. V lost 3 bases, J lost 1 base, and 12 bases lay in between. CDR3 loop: CASSERVGRNTEAFF. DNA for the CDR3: TGTGCCAGCAGTGAGAGGGTCGGGAGGAACACTGAAGCTTTCTTT.